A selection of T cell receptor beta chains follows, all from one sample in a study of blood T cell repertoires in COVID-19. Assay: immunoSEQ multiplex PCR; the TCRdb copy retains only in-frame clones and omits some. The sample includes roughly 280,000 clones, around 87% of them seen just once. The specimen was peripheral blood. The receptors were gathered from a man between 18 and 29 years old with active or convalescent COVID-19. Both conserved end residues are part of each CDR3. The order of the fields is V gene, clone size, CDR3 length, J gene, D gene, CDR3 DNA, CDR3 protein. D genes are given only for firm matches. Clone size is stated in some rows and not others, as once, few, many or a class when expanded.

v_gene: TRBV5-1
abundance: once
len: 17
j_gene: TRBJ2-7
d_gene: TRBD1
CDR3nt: TGCGCCAGCAGCTTGGCCGTTGGGACAGGGGACCACTACGAGCAGTACTTC
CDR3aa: CASSLAVGTGDHYEQYF

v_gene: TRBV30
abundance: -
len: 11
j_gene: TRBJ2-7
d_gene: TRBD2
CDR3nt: TGTGCCTTCTCGGGGGGCTACGAGCAGTACTTC
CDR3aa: CAFSGGYEQYF

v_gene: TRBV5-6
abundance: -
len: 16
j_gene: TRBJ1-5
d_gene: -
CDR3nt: TGTGCCAGCAGTTTGGGAGTTATGGGGGGGAATCAGCCCCAGCATTTT
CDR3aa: CASSLGVMGGNQPQHF

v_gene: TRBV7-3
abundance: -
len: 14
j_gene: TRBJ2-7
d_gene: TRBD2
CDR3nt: TGTGCCAGCAGCTCCCAGGCGGGGGGTTACGAGCAGTACTTC
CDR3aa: CASSSQAGGYEQYF

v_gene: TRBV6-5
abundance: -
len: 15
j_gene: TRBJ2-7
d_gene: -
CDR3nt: TGTGCCAGCAGCCTTGGGACACCGACCGTGGGGGAGCAGTACTTC
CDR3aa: CASSLGTPTVGEQYF

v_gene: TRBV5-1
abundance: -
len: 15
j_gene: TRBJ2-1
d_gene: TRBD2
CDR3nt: TGCGCCAGCAGCTTACTAGCGGGAGATAACAATGAGCAGTTCTTC
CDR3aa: CASSLLAGDNNEQFF

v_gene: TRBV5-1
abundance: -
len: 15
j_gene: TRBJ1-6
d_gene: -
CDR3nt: TGCGCCAGCAGCACCTCACAGGGATCCAATTCACCCCTCCACTTT
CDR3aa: CASSTSQGSNSPLHF

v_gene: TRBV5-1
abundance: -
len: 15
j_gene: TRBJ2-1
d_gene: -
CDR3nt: TGCGCCAGCAGCCTCTCCGACAGCTCGGTCAATGAGCAGTTCTTC
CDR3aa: CASSLSDSSVNEQFF

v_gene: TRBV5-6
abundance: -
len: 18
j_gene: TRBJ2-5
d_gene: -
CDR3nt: TGTGCCAGCAGCTTGGAGGCCGGAGGTAACCTGTACCAAGAGACCCAGTACTTC
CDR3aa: CASSLEAGGNLYQETQYF

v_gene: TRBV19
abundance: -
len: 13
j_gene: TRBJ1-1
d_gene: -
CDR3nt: TGTGCCAGTATGGTAGCTGAGAACACTGAAGCTTTCTTT
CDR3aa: CASMVAENTEAFF

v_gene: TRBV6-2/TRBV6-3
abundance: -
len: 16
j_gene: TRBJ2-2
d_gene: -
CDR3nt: TGTGCCAGCAGTTTGACTGAGCAAGGGGGTCTCGGGGAGCTGTTTTTT
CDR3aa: CASSLTEQGGLGELFF

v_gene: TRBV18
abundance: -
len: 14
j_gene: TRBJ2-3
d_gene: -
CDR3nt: TGTGCCAGCTCACTACAGGGAGGGACAGATACGCAGTATTTT
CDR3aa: CASSLQGGTDTQYF

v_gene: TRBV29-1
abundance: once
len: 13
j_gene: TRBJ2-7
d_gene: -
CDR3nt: TGCAGCGTTATTTACAGGAGCTCCTACGAGCAGTACTTC
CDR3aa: CSVIYRSSYEQYF

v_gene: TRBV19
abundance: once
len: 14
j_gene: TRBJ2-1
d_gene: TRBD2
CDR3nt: TGTGCCAGTAGTATATCTTTAGCGGGGTCTGAGCAGTTCTTC
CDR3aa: CASSISLAGSEQFF

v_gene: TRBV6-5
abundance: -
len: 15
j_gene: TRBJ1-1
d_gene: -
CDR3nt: TGTGCCAGCAGTTACAGGGCTAGGGGTAACACTGAAGCTTTCTTT
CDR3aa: CASSYRARGNTEAFF

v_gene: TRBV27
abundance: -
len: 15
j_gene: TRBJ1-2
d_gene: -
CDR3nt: TGTGCCAGGTTCCCTTTTCGCGGAGCTTTCTATGGCTACACCTTC
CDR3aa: CARFPFRGAFYGYTF

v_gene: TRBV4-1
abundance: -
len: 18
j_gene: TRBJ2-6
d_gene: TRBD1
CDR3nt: TGCGCCAGCAGCCAGACAGGACAGGGGGGGTCTGGGGCCAACGTCCTGACTTTC
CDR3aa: CASSQTGQGGSGANVLTF

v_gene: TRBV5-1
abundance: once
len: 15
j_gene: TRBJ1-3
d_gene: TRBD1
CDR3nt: TGCGCCAGCAGCGACCCGGGACAGGGAAGAAACACCATATATTTT
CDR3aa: CASSDPGQGRNTIYF

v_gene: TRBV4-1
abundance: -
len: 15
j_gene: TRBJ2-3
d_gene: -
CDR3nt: TGCGCCAGCAGCCAGCAGGGGTTGGGGACAGATACGCAGTATTTT
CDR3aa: CASSQQGLGTDTQYF

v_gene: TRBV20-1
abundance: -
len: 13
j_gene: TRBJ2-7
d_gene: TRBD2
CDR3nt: TGCAGTGCTAGTGGCGGGAGGGCATACGAGCAGTACTTC
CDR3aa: CSASGGRAYEQYF

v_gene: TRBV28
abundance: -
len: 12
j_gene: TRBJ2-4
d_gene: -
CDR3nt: TGTGCCAGCATGGGGCGGGACTTTCGTGAGTACTTC
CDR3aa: CASMGRDFREYF

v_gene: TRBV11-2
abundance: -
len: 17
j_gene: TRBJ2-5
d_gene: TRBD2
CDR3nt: TGTGCCAGCAGCTCCCGGGGGGACCGGGACCGTAAAGGGACCCAGTACTTC
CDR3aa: CASSSRGDRDRKGTQYF

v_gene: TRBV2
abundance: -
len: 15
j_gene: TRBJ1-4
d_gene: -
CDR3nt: TGTGCCAGTAGTTCGACAGATACTCTCTGGGAAAAACTGTTTTTT
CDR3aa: CASSSTDTLWEKLFF

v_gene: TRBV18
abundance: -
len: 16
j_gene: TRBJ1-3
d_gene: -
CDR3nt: TGTGCCAGCTCACCATCGACAGGATTCTCTGGAAACACCATATATTTT
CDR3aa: CASSPSTGFSGNTIYF

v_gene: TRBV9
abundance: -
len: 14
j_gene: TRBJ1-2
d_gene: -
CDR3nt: TGTGCCAGCAGCGTAGATTTCAGGAACTATGGCTACACCTTC
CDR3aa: CASSVDFRNYGYTF

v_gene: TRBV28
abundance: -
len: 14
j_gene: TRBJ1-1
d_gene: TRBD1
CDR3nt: TGTGCCAGCAGCTGGACAGGGATGAACACTGAAGCTTTCTTT
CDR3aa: CASSWTGMNTEAFF

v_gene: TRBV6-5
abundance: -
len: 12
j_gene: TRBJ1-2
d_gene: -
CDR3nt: TGTGCCACCTCCAGGACTAACTATGGCTACACCTTC
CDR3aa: CATSRTNYGYTF